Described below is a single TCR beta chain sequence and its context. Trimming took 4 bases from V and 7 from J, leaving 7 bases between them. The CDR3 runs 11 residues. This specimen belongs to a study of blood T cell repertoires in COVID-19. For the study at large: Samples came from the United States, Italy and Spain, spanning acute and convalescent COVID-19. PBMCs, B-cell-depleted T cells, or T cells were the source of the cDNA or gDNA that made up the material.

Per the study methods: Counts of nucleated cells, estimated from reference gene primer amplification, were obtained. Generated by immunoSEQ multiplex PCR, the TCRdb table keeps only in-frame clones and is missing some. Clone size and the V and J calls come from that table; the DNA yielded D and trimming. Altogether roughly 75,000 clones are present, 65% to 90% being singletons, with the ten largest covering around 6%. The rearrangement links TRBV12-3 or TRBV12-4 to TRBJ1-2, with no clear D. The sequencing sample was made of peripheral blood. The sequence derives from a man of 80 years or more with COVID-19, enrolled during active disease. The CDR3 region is CASSYTGGYTF. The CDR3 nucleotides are TGTGCCAGCAGTTATACTGGTGGCTACACCTTC.